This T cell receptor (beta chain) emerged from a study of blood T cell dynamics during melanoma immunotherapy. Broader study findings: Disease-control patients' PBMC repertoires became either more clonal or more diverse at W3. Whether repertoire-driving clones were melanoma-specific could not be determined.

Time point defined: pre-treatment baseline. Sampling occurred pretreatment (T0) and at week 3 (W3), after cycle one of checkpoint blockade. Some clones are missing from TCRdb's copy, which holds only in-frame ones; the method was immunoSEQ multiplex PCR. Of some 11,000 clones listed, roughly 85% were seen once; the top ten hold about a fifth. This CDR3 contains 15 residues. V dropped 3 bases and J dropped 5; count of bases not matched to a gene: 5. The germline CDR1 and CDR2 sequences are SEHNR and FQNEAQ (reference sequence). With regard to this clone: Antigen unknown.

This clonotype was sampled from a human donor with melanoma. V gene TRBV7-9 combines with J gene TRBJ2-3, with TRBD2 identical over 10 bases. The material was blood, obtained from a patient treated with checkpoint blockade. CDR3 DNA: TGTGCCAGCAGCTTTTCTAGCGGGAGAGGAGATACGCAGTATTTT. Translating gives CASSFSSGRGDTQYF.